A selection of T cell receptor beta chains follows, all from one sample in a study of PD-1 blockade in classical Hodgkin lymphoma. Libraries were prepared by immunoSEQ multiplex PCR; TCRdb keeps only in-frame clonotypes and omits some of them. Here the sample spans over 20,000 clones, approximately 90% being singletons. Sequencing input: CD8+ T cells from blood. The receptors were gathered from a human donor with classical Hodgkin lymphoma. The CDR3 runs from the conserved cysteine through the conserved F or W. The D gene is left open where the match is weak. For some rows the clone size is stated as once, few or many, or as a class when expanded; others skip it.

cdr3_aa: CASKPGMAAGREQYF
cdr3_nt: TGTGCCAGTAAACCCGGGATGGCAGCGGGGCGCGAGCAGTACTTC
v_call: TRBV2
d_call: TRBD2
j_call: TRBJ2-7
clone_size: NA

cdr3_aa: CSASPYNEQFF
cdr3_nt: TGCAGTGCCAGTCCATACAATGAGCAGTTCTTC
v_call: TRBV20-1
d_call: NA
j_call: TRBJ2-1
clone_size: NA

cdr3_aa: CASKRWSNGGELFF
cdr3_nt: TGTGCCAGCAAAAGATGGTCGAATGGCGGGGAGCTGTTTTTT
v_call: TRBV27
d_call: NA
j_call: TRBJ2-2
clone_size: once

cdr3_aa: CASIMGQGTNEKLFF
cdr3_nt: TGTGCCAGCATCATGGGGCAGGGAACTAATGAAAAACTGTTTTTT
v_call: TRBV7-9
d_call: NA
j_call: TRBJ1-4
clone_size: NA

cdr3_aa: CAWMAENTEAFF
cdr3_nt: TGTGCCTGGATGGCGGAGAACACTGAAGCTTTCTTT
v_call: TRBV30
d_call: NA
j_call: TRBJ1-1
clone_size: NA

cdr3_aa: CSVEDQLGNTIYF
cdr3_nt: TGCAGCGTTGAAGATCAGCTCGGGAACACCATATATTTT
v_call: TRBV29-1
d_call: NA
j_call: TRBJ1-3
clone_size: NA

cdr3_aa: CASSQWDRDSPLHF
cdr3_nt: TGTGCCAGCAGCCAGTGGGACAGGGATTCACCCCTCCACTTT
v_call: TRBV28
d_call: TRBD1
j_call: TRBJ1-6
clone_size: once

cdr3_aa: CASSRLVVGHGYTF
cdr3_nt: TGTGCCAGTAGTCGGCTCGTGGTGGGCCATGGCTACACCTTC
v_call: TRBV19
d_call: NA
j_call: TRBJ1-2
clone_size: NA

cdr3_aa: CASSLVGRGHEQYF
cdr3_nt: TGCGCCAGCAGCTTGGTGGGAAGGGGCCACGAGCAGTACTTC
v_call: TRBV5-1
d_call: NA
j_call: TRBJ2-7
clone_size: once

cdr3_aa: CASSQGVVRNQPQHF
cdr3_nt: TGCGCCAGCAGCCAAGGGGTGGTTCGAAATCAGCCCCAGCATTTT
v_call: TRBV4-3
d_call: NA
j_call: TRBJ1-5
clone_size: NA

cdr3_aa: CASSQDRAGAVADTQYF
cdr3_nt: TGCGCCAGCAGCCAAGACAGAGCGGGAGCGGTTGCAGATACGCAGTATTTT
v_call: TRBV4-3
d_call: TRBD2
j_call: TRBJ2-3
clone_size: NA

cdr3_aa: CASSPEGHLGYTF
cdr3_nt: TGTGCCAGCAGTCCGGAGGGTCATCTTGGCTACACCTTC
v_call: TRBV6-1
d_call: NA
j_call: TRBJ1-2
clone_size: NA

cdr3_aa: CASSFAENPLGELFF
cdr3_nt: TGTGCCAGCAGTTTCGCGGAGAACCCTCTTGGGGAGCTGTTTTTT
v_call: TRBV27
d_call: NA
j_call: TRBJ2-2
clone_size: NA

cdr3_aa: CASSLNRNYGYTF
cdr3_nt: TGTGCCAGCAGTTTAAATCGGAACTATGGCTACACCTTC
v_call: TRBV27
d_call: NA
j_call: TRBJ1-2
clone_size: NA

cdr3_aa: CASSTGTSNQETQYF
cdr3_nt: TGTGCCAGCAGCACCGGGACTAGCAACCAAGAGACCCAGTACTTC
v_call: TRBV2
d_call: TRBD2
j_call: TRBJ2-5
clone_size: NA

cdr3_aa: CASSSTSGGTDTQYF
cdr3_nt: TGTGCCAGCAGTTCGACTAGCGGGGGCACAGATACGCAGTATTTT
v_call: TRBV6-4
d_call: TRBD2
j_call: TRBJ2-3
clone_size: NA

cdr3_aa: CASKRRHSYEQYF
cdr3_nt: TGTGCCAGCAAGAGGCGGCACTCCTACGAGCAGTACTTC
v_call: TRBV28
d_call: NA
j_call: TRBJ2-7
clone_size: NA

cdr3_aa: CASSQDRTGTLGDTQYF
cdr3_nt: TGCGCCAGCAGCCAAGATCGAACAGGCACTTTAGGAGATACGCAGTATTTT
v_call: TRBV4-1
d_call: NA
j_call: TRBJ2-3
clone_size: NA

cdr3_aa: CATSRDPGPTYGYTF
cdr3_nt: TGTGCCACCAGCAGAGACCCGGGACCCACCTATGGCTACACCTTC
v_call: TRBV15
d_call: NA
j_call: TRBJ1-2
clone_size: NA

cdr3_aa: CASSLDGEPYNEQFF
cdr3_nt: TGCGCCAGCAGCTTGGACGGTGAACCTTACAATGAGCAGTTCTTC
v_call: TRBV5-1
d_call: NA
j_call: TRBJ2-1
clone_size: NA

cdr3_aa: CASRIIGDTQYF
cdr3_nt: TGTGCCAGCAGAATAATAGGTGATACGCAGTATTTT
v_call: TRBV7-9
d_call: NA
j_call: TRBJ2-3
clone_size: NA

cdr3_aa: CASGRQNHNEKLFF
cdr3_nt: TGTGCCAGCGGCCGACAGAACCACAATGAAAAACTGTTTTTT
v_call: TRBV7-9
d_call: NA
j_call: TRBJ1-4
clone_size: NA

cdr3_aa: CASSFLSRTGGYTF
cdr3_nt: TGCGCCAGCAGCTTTTTGAGTAGGACCGGCGGCTACACCTTC
v_call: TRBV5-1
d_call: NA
j_call: TRBJ1-2
clone_size: NA

cdr3_aa: CASSSYRGQTDTQYF
cdr3_nt: TGTGCCAGCAGCTCGTACAGGGGGCAAACAGATACGCAGTATTTT
v_call: TRBV7-7
d_call: TRBD1
j_call: TRBJ2-3
clone_size: NA

cdr3_aa: CATHRGSNQPQHF
cdr3_nt: TGTGCCACCCACAGGGGAAGCAATCAGCCCCAGCATTTT
v_call: TRBV28
d_call: TRBD1
j_call: TRBJ1-5
clone_size: NA

cdr3_aa: CASSRQTSGSAYEQYF
cdr3_nt: TGTGCCAGCAGCCGCCAGACTAGCGGGAGTGCCTACGAGCAGTACTTC
v_call: TRBV28
d_call: TRBD2
j_call: TRBJ2-7
clone_size: NA

cdr3_aa: CASSQQGAGEKLFF
cdr3_nt: TGCGCCAGCAGCCAACAAGGGGCAGGTGAAAAACTGTTTTTT
v_call: TRBV4-1
d_call: NA
j_call: TRBJ1-4
clone_size: few

cdr3_aa: CASSLLGRETQYF
cdr3_nt: TGTGCCAGCAGCTTACTGGGCCGGGAGACCCAGTACTTC
v_call: TRBV7-2
d_call: NA
j_call: TRBJ2-5
clone_size: NA

cdr3_aa: CASRGGTGAGNTIYF
cdr3_nt: TGTGCCAGCAGGGGGGGGACAGGGGCTGGAAACACCATATATTTT
v_call: TRBV2
d_call: TRBD1
j_call: TRBJ1-3
clone_size: NA

cdr3_aa: CSVGDSFSGNTIYF
cdr3_nt: TGCAGCGTTGGGGACAGTTTCTCTGGAAACACCATATATTTT
v_call: TRBV29-1
d_call: TRBD1
j_call: TRBJ1-3
clone_size: NA

cdr3_aa: CASAPPLFSGNTIYF
cdr3_nt: TGTGCTAGTGCCCCGCCTTTATTCTCTGGAAACACCATATATTTT
v_call: TRBV12-5
d_call: NA
j_call: TRBJ1-3
clone_size: NA

cdr3_aa: CAWSPALGTEAFF
cdr3_nt: TGTGCCTGGAGCCCCGCTTTGGGCACTGAAGCTTTCTTT
v_call: TRBV30
d_call: NA
j_call: TRBJ1-1
clone_size: NA

cdr3_aa: CASSLFRGSHEQFF
cdr3_nt: TGTGCCAGCAGTCTTTTTCGGGGATCCCATGAGCAGTTCTTC
v_call: TRBV6-5
d_call: NA
j_call: TRBJ2-1
clone_size: NA

cdr3_aa: CASSIGSPAYEQYF
cdr3_nt: TGTGCCAGTAGTATAGGGTCCCCCGCCTACGAGCAGTACTTC
v_call: TRBV19
d_call: NA
j_call: TRBJ2-7
clone_size: once

cdr3_aa: CASSRSGTPGETQYF
cdr3_nt: TGTGCCAGCAGTCGTTCGGGGACCCCCGGGGAGACCCAGTACTTC
v_call: TRBV6-5
d_call: NA
j_call: TRBJ2-5
clone_size: once

cdr3_aa: CASSDARIYEQYF
cdr3_nt: TGTGCCAGCAGTGACGCGAGGATCTACGAGCAGTACTTC
v_call: TRBV2
d_call: NA
j_call: TRBJ2-7
clone_size: NA

cdr3_aa: CASSETINTEAFF
cdr3_nt: TGTGCCAGCAGTGAAACCATTAACACTGAAGCTTTCTTT
v_call: TRBV6-1
d_call: NA
j_call: TRBJ1-1
clone_size: NA

cdr3_aa: CASSMVGMNTEAFF
cdr3_nt: TGTGCCAGTAGTATGGTGGGAATGAACACTGAAGCTTTCTTT
v_call: TRBV19
d_call: NA
j_call: TRBJ1-1
clone_size: NA

cdr3_aa: CASSVLQGKDTQYF
cdr3_nt: TGTGCCAGCAGTGTATTACAGGGCAAAGATACGCAGTATTTT
v_call: TRBV2
d_call: NA
j_call: TRBJ2-3
clone_size: NA

cdr3_aa: CASSQVGVDTQYF
cdr3_nt: TGCGCCAGCAGCCAAGTAGGGGTAGATACGCAGTATTTT
v_call: TRBV4-1
d_call: NA
j_call: TRBJ2-3
clone_size: NA

cdr3_aa: CASRYNSNQPQHF
cdr3_nt: TGTGCCAGCAGATATAATAGCAATCAGCCCCAGCATTTT
v_call: TRBV28
d_call: NA
j_call: TRBJ1-5
clone_size: NA

cdr3_aa: CASSQEGLDSDTQYF
cdr3_nt: TGCGCCAGCAGCCAAGAGGGACTAGATTCAGATACGCAGTATTTT
v_call: TRBV4-3
d_call: TRBD2
j_call: TRBJ2-3
clone_size: once

cdr3_aa: CASSRVSTDTQYF
cdr3_nt: TGTGCCAGCAGCAGGGTTAGCACAGATACGCAGTATTTT
v_call: TRBV6-4
d_call: NA
j_call: TRBJ2-3
clone_size: NA

cdr3_aa: CASSLVGGTGREQYF
cdr3_nt: TGTGCCAGCAGCTTGGTAGGTGGGACAGGACGCGAGCAGTACTTC
v_call: TRBV4-2
d_call: TRBD1
j_call: TRBJ2-7
clone_size: NA

cdr3_aa: CASSISGYSSYNEQFF
cdr3_nt: TGTGCCAGCAGTATTAGCGGGTATAGCTCCTACAATGAGCAGTTCTTC
v_call: TRBV27
d_call: TRBD2
j_call: TRBJ2-1
clone_size: NA

cdr3_aa: CASSPGGGYGYTF
cdr3_nt: TGTGCCAGCAGCCCGGGCGGCGGCTATGGCTACACCTTC
v_call: TRBV6-5
d_call: NA
j_call: TRBJ1-2
clone_size: NA